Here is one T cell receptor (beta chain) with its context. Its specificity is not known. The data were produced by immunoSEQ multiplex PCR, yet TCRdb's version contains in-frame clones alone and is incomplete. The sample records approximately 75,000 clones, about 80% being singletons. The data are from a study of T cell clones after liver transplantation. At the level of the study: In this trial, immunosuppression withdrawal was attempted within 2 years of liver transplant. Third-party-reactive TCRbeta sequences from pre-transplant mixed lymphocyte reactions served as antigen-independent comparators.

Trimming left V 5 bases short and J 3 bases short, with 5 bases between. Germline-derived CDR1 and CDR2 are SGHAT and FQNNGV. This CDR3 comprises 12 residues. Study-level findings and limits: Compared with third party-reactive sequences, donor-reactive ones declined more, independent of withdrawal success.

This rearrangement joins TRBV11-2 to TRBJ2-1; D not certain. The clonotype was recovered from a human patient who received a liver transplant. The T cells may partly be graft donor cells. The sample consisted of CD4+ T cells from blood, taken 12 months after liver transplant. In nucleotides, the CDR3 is TGTGCCAGCAGCCCTGACTACAATGAGCAGTTCTTC. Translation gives CASSPDYNEQFF.